This TCR beta chain was retrieved from a study of CD8+ T cells in alopecia areata. Study findings and constraints: With tofacitinib ongoing, many expanded lesional clones persisted in both scalp and blood. Uncertainty remains about how baseline CD8+ expansion links to response, with one nonresponder. Within the top 100, expanded CD8+ clones significantly decreased with tofacitinib, as did scalp clonality.

Sequencing used cDNA as its template, made by extracting RNA and reverse transcribing it. Profiled with immunoSEQ multiplex PCR; TCRdb holds only in-frame clones, not every one. Among around 150,000 clones listed, 82% were seen once. Treatment reported: oral pan-JAK inhibitor, 5-10 mg twice daily. As regards this clone: No antigen is known for it.

Germline V gene lookup returns CDR1 SGHNT and CDR2 YYREEE (reference sequence). V lost 2 bases, J lost 1 base, and 7 bases lay in between. The CDR3 consists of 14 residues. This material consisted of CD8+ T cells sorted from blood, taken at week 4, from a patient treated with tofacitinib. The chain employs TRBV5-4 and TRBJ2-1, with TRBD1 as a possible D gene (5 bases). The TCR comes from a human donor with alopecia areata. This chain's CDR3 is CASSLGESYNEQFF. Written as DNA, the CDR3 is TGTGCCAGCAGCTTAGGGGAATCCTACAATGAGCAGTTCTTC.